A single sample is the source of the 8 T cell receptor beta chains below, sequenced in a study of CD8 T cells in Susac syndrome. cDNA came from around 0.5 to 1 ug RNA primed by random hexamers. A single record per CDR3 protein comes from TCRdb applying MiXCR to the immunoSEQ multiplex PCR reads. The sample has about 130,000 distinct CDR3 sequences, more than 85% seen once. The specimen sequenced was CD8+ T cells from PBMCs. The receptor source for this set is a human donor with multiple sclerosis.

The chain has TRBV7-8 and TRBJ1-6; D possibly corresponds to TRBD1 (5 bases). The CDR3 spans 11 residues. The germline CDR1 and CDR2 sequences are SGHVS and FQNEAQ. V was cut by 7 bases and J by 15 bases, with 13 bases left in between. CDR3 DNA sequence: TGTGCCAGCACCAAGTCCAGGGTCCTCCACTTT. Protein sequence: CASTKSRVLHF. Using reference TRBV7-8 and TRBJ1-6 for the parts outside the CDR3, the full variable domain is GAGVSQSPRYKVAKRGQDVALRCDPISGHVSLFWYQQALGQGPEFLTYFQNEAQLDKSGLPSDRFFAERPEGSVSTLKIQRTQQEDSAVYLCASTKSRVLHFGNGTRLTVT.

The chain carries TRBV14 and TRBJ1-1; D is uncertain. Trimming took off 1 base at V and 1 base at J, with 7 bases between the two ends. The CDR3 has 14 residues. Germline CDR1 is SGHDN and CDR2 is FVKESK. Here the CDR3 reads CASSQVNSNTEAFF. DNA of the CDR3: TGTGCCAGCAGCCAAGTAAACTCGAACACTGAAGCTTTCTTT.

This chain connects TRBV5-1 to TRBJ2-2; D is unclear. The germline V and J ends were trimmed by 0 bases and 6 bases, with 9 bases remaining between them. CDR1 and CDR2 from the germline V gene are SGHRS and YFSETQ. The CDR3 runs 14 residues. The CDR3 DNA reads TGCGCCAGCAGCTTGGAGGGATCTCCCGGGGAGCTGTTTTTT. It specifies CASSLEGSPGELFF. Using reference TRBV5-1 and TRBJ2-2 for the parts outside the CDR3, the full variable domain is KAGVTQTPRYLIKTRGQQVTLSCSPISGHRSVSWYQQTPGQGLQFLFEYFSETQRNKGNFPGRFSGRQFSNSRSEMNVSTLELGDSALYLCASSLEGSPGELFFGEGSRLTVL.

This rearrangement joins TRBV7-8 to TRBJ1-3; D unclear. This CDR3 is 14 amino acids long. Trimming shortened V by 2 bases and J by 3 bases, and 8 bases separated the two germline ends. Germline CDR1 SGHVS, CDR2 FQNEAQ. CDR3 DNA: TGTGCCAGCAGCTTAAGCTCTCATGGAAACACCATATATTTT. It translates to CASSLSSHGNTIYF.

V is TRBV13 and J is TRBJ1-2; a weak D match, TRBD1 (6 bases). V was clipped by 3 bases and J by 4 bases, with 9 bases between them. CDR3 size: 13 residues. From germline, CDR1 is PRHDT and CDR2 FYEKMQ (reference sequence). The CDR3 spells CASSLVQGYGYTF. Here the CDR3 DNA reads TGTGCCAGCAGCTTGGTACAGGGCTATGGCTACACCTTC.

V gene TRBV9 combines with J gene TRBJ2-2, with D maybe TRBD1 (6 bases). The CDR3 is 17 residues long. CDR1 and CDR2 from the germline V gene are SGDLS and YYNGEE. The V and J ends lost 0 bases and 0 bases respectively, with 12 bases between them. The CDR3 DNA follows: TGTGCCAGCAGCGTAGGGAAGACAGGATCGAACACCGGGGAGCTGTTTTTT. Protein sequence: CASSVGKTGSNTGELFF.

About this clonotype itself: The junction shows a germline mismatch at one end, possibly a read error. The chain employs TRBV7-9 and TRBJ2-2, with D possibly being TRBD2 (5 bases). CDR3 length: 13 amino acids. Germline loops: CDR1 SEHNR, CDR2 FQNEAQ (reference sequence). The CDR3 DNA reads TGTGCCAGCAGCCCCTACCCCACCGGGGAGCTTTTTTTT. Its protein product is CASSPYPTGELFF.

The chain carries TRBV29-1 and TRBJ1-2, with D unclear. The ends were cut back, 0 bases at V and 0 bases at J, with 8 bases in the middle. CDR1 is SQVTM and CDR2 is ANQGSEA in the germline V gene. The CDR3 contains 14 residues. The CDR3 is CSVEDKVTNYGYTF. CDR3 nucleotides: TGCAGCGTTGAAGATAAGGTTACTAACTATGGCTACACCTTC.